The 27 T cell receptor beta chains presented below share a single source sample, sequenced in a study of blood T cell repertoires in COVID-19. TCRdb's table, derived via immunoSEQ multiplex PCR, lists solely in-frame clones and lacks some. The sample yields a few hundred thousand clones, around 90% seen once. Sample: peripheral blood. These receptors originate from a woman in her thirties or forties who had recovered from COVID-19.

The chain employs TRBV28 and TRBJ2-2; 11 bases are a match to TRBD2. V was pared by 5 bases and J by 4 bases, with 3 bases of the junction left unmatched. The CDR3 is made up of 15 amino acids. Germline lookup yields CDR1 MDHEN and CDR2 SYDVKM. The CDR3 DNA follows: TGTGCCAGCAGTCTAGGACTAGCGGGCACCGGGGAGCTGTTTTTT. This encodes CASSLGLAGTGELFF.

This chain connects TRBV6-6 to TRBJ2-2, with D perhaps TRBD1 (6 bases). Between the trimmed V and J ends, which lost 7 bases and 7 bases, there was a span of 16 bases. The CDR3 has 14 residues. CDR1 and CDR2 (germline): MNHNY, SVGAGI (reference sequence). The CDR3 reads CASTSGTRNGELFF. The CDR3 DNA reads TGTGCCAGCACATCCGGGACACGGAACGGGGAGCTGTTTTTT.

The chain recombines TRBV18 with TRBJ2-7, with D tentatively TRBD2 (6 bases). The germline V gene encodes CDR1 KGHSH and CDR2 LQKENI. Trimming took 3 bases from V and 6 from J, leaving 15 bases between them. The CDR3 is 14 amino acids. The CDR3 nucleotides are TGTGCCAGCTCACCGGAGGGGCGGCGGGGCGAGCAGTACTTC. It specifies CASSPEGRRGEQYF. Filled out from reference TRBV18 and TRBJ2-7, the complete variable domain reads NAGVMQNPRHLVRRRGQEARLRCSPMKGHSHVYWYRQLPEEGLKFMVYLQKENIIDESGMPKERFSAEFPKEGPSILRIQQVVRGDSAAYFCASSPEGRRGEQYFGPGTRLTVT.

V and J are TRBV6-2 or TRBV6-3 and TRBJ2-1; D ambiguous. CDR1 and CDR2 (germline): MNHEY, SVGEGT. The CDR3 is made up of 13 amino acids. The V gene lost 3 bases and the J gene lost 4 bases, with 7 bases spanning the gap. The CDR3 here is CASSYQKYNEQFF. The CDR3, as DNA: TGTGCCAGCAGTTATCAGAAGTACAATGAGCAGTTCTTC.

V is TRBV6-2 or TRBV6-3 and J is TRBJ1-2; 10 nucleotides align to TRBD1. There are 16 residues in the CDR3. J was trimmed by 2 bases and V by 0 bases; bases with no gene match: 3. Germline V CDR1 and CDR2: MNHEY, SVGEGT. CDR3 sequence reads: CASSYSTGGLNYGYTF. Here the CDR3 DNA reads TGTGCCAGCAGTTACTCGACAGGGGGCTTGAACTATGGCTACACCTTC.

V gene TRBV7-9 combines with J gene TRBJ2-7; no firm D call. This CDR3 spans 14 amino acids. Looked up from germline, CDR1 is SEHNR and CDR2 is FQNEAQ (reference sequence). Trimming removed 1 base from V and 3 bases from J, with 10 bases in between. CDR3 nucleotides: TGTGCCAGCAGCTTAGAGGTGGGCGACTACGAGCAGTACTTC. This encodes CASSLEVGDYEQYF. Variable domain in full (rest from reference TRBV7-9 and TRBJ2-7): DTGVSQNPRHKITKRGQNVTFRCDPISEHNRLYWYRQTLGQGPEFLTYFQNEAQLEKSRLLSDRFSAERPKGSFSTLEIQRTEQGDSAMYLCASSLEVGDYEQYFGPGTRLTVT.

The rearrangement joins TRBV7-9 to TRBJ1-2; D is unclear. The length of the CDR3 is 12 residues. V was shortened by 5 bases and J by 7 bases, with 11 bases between the two germline ends. Germline CDR1 and CDR2: SEHNR and FQNEAQ (reference sequence). Here the CDR3 DNA reads TGTGCCAGCAGCCCTTCGACAAGTGGCTACACCTTC. Translating it yields CASSPSTSGYTF.

J is TRBJ1-1 and V is TRBV19; D uncertain. The CDR3 totals 12 residues. Between the trimmed V and J ends, which lost 5 bases and 11 bases, there was a span of 15 bases. Germline CDR1 is LNHDA and CDR2 is SQIVND (reference sequence). In nucleotides, the CDR3 is TGTGCCAGTAGTCCCCGGGGAGGACGGGCTTTCTTT. The encoded protein is CASSPRGGRAFF.

DNA for the CDR3: TGCAGCCTTATAGGGGGAGCCCAGCATTTT. It translates to CSLIGGAQHF. J is TRBJ1-5 and V is TRBV29-1; possible D gene TRBD1, 6 bases. Germline CDR1 SQVTM, CDR2 ANQGSEA. This CDR3 has 10 residues. V lost 8 bases, J lost 11 bases, and 13 bases lay in between.

The chain links TRBV9 to TRBJ2-5; 7 bases are shared with TRBD2. This CDR3 is 16 amino acids long. V was clipped by 4 bases and J by 5 bases; unmatched bases: 14. CDR1 is SGDLS, CDR2 YYNGEE, per germline. This chain's CDR3 is CASSSGIAGAWETQYF. CDR3 DNA: TGTGCCAGCAGCTCCGGTATAGCGGGTGCGTGGGAGACCCAGTACTTC.

The V gene is TRBV27, the J gene TRBJ1-2; D unresolved. V was cut by 7 bases and J by 2 bases, with 20 bases left in between. The CDR3 is made up of 16 amino acids. Germline loops: CDR1 MNHEY, CDR2 SMNVEV (reference sequence). The CDR3 here is CASTLYGREANYGYTF. In DNA, the CDR3 is TGTGCCAGCACCCTATACGGGAGGGAGGCCAACTATGGCTACACCTTC.

The genes are TRBV3-1 (or the pseudogene TRBV3-2) and TRBJ2-5; perhaps TRBD1 as D (5 bases). V was cut by 0 bases and J by 2 bases, with 16 bases left in between. This CDR3 comprises 17 residues. Germline-derived CDR1 and CDR2 are LGHDT and YNNKEL (reference sequence). CDR3 sequence reads: CASSQDAGARTQETQYF. For the CDR3, the DNA is TGTGCCAGCAGCCAAGATGCTGGGGCCAGAACGCAAGAGACCCAGTACTTC.

This chain uses TRBV6-2 or TRBV6-3 with TRBJ1-5; D perhaps matches TRBD1 (5 bases). V lost 4 bases, J lost 2 bases, and 9 bases lay in between. Looked up from germline, CDR1 is MNHEY and CDR2 is SVGEGT. The CDR3 is 14 residues long. The CDR3 region has the DNA TGTGCCAGCAGTTCCGGGGGTGGCAATCAGCCCCAGCATTTT. Protein sequence: CASSSGGGNQPQHF.

The chain joins TRBV19 to TRBJ2-6, with D uncertain. The germline V gene has CDR1 LNHDA and CDR2 SQIVND (reference sequence). V lost 4 bases and J lost 0, with 10 bases in between. The CDR3 is made up of 16 amino acids. In nucleotides, the CDR3 is TGTGCCAGTAGTAGAACCGCGCCCTCTGGGGCCAACGTCCTGACTTTC. Protein sequence: CASSRTAPSGANVLTF.

In its sample, this clone was seen once. CDR3 DNA sequence: TGTGCCACCAGCAGGGGGGAGGGACTAGCGCGGCGAGATACGCAGTATTTT. Encoded protein: CATSRGEGLARRDTQYF. The chain has TRBV15 and TRBJ2-3, with 10 bases that match TRBD2. CDR3 size: 17 residues. Germline CDR1 and CDR2: LNHNV and YYDKDF (reference sequence). V shed 3 bases, J shed 5 bases, and the junction held 11 bases outside the gene matches.

The chain joins TRBV4-2 to TRBJ2-5; 8 bases line up with TRBD2. The CDR3 covers 16 residues. The germline V gene has CDR1 LGHNA and CDR2 YNFKEQ. Germline trimming cut 4 bases from V and 7 bases from J; bases unmatched to any gene: 14. CDR3 sequence reads: CASSPAGGERFGTQYF. The DNA for the CDR3 is TGTGCCAGCAGCCCGGCCGGGGGGGAGCGTTTCGGGACCCAGTACTTC.

The chain combines TRBV11-3 with TRBJ2-1, with D tentatively TRBD1 (6 bases). This CDR3 is 16 amino acids long. Germline CDR1 is SGHNT and CDR2 is YENEEA. V was trimmed by 3 bases and J by 4 bases, leaving 16 bases between them. The CDR3 region is CASSLTDQQGYNEQFF. Here the CDR3 DNA reads TGTGCCAGCAGCTTGACGGATCAACAGGGTTACAATGAGCAGTTCTTC.

The chain couples TRBV19 to TRBJ1-1; 7 bases line up with TRBD1. Germline V lookup: CDR1 LNHDA, CDR2 SQIVND (reference sequence). The junction had 4 bases not matched to a gene; V was cut back by 2 bases and J by 1 base. The CDR3 contains 15 residues. The CDR3 sequence: CASSIPNRGNTEAFF. CDR3 nucleotides: TGTGCCAGTAGTATACCAAACAGGGGGAACACTGAAGCTTTCTTT.

This chain connects TRBV5-6 to TRBJ2-1; 9 bases are a match to TRBD2. Looked up from germline, CDR1 is SGHDT and CDR2 is YYEEEE. The V segment lost 4 bases and the J segment 9 bases; nucleotides outside the gene matches: 11. The CDR3 covers 15 residues. The DNA of the CDR3 is TGTGCCAGCAGCCCCGGGACTAGCCCTACCCCTGAGCAGTTCTTC. It translates to CASSPGTSPTPEQFF.

This rearrangement joins TRBV7-9 to TRBJ1-2; perhaps TRBD1 as D (6 bases). CDR3 length: 14 residues. The V gene's germline CDR1 is SEHNR and CDR2 FQNEAQ (reference sequence). V was clipped by 5 bases and J by 5 bases, with 15 bases between them. The CDR3 region is CASSTDRHLYGYTF. The DNA of the CDR3 is TGTGCCAGCAGCACAGACAGGCACCTTTATGGCTACACCTTC.

This clone has only one observation. This sequence joins TRBV21-1 and TRBJ1-5; TRBD1 was called by the table and not checked on the DNA. TRBV21-1 represents a pseudogene. The CDR3 is 15 amino acids. CDR3 residues: CASSKGGTGDQPQHF. The DNA for the CDR3 is TGTGCCAGCAGCAAAGGGGGGACAGGTGATCAGCCCCAGCATTTT.

The CDR3 spells CASSPGQGMRYGYTF. The DNA for the CDR3 is TGTGCCAGCAGTCCGGGACAGGGGATGAGGTATGGCTACACCTTC. The rearrangement links TRBV27 to TRBJ1-2, with TRBD1 matching 10 bases. The CDR3 consists of 15 residues. From germline, CDR1 is MNHEY and CDR2 SMNVEV (reference sequence). V lost 5 bases, J lost 5 bases, and 8 bases stayed unmatched.

The count of this clone is one. The chain employs TRBV4-3 and TRBJ2-2; 7 nucleotides agree with TRBD2. The CDR3 is 16 amino acids. Germline V CDR1 and CDR2: LGHNA, YSLEER. Trimming cost V 4 bases and J 0 bases; bases outside gene matches: 5. Here the CDR3 DNA reads TGCGCCAGCAGCCGCCCTAGCGGTACGAACACCGGGGAGCTGTTTTTT. It specifies CASSRPSGTNTGELFF.

The V and J genes are TRBV4-3 and TRBJ2-1; TRBD2 aligns across 7 bases. This CDR3 is 17 amino acids long. The germline gives CDR1 LGHNA, CDR2 YSLEER. V lost 0 bases, J lost 2 bases, and 7 bases stayed unmatched. CDR3 sequence: CASSQETPSGPYNEQFF. The CDR3 DNA follows: TGCGCCAGCAGCCAAGAGACGCCTAGCGGACCCTACAATGAGCAGTTCTTC.

V and J are TRBV25-1 and TRBJ2-7; weak D call: TRBD2 (5 bases). With 2 bases removed from V and 7 bases from J, the gap between germline ends came to 12 bases. Per the germline V gene, CDR1 is MGHDK and CDR2 is SYGVNS. The CDR3 covers 13 residues. The CDR3 DNA reads TGTGCCAGCAGTGAAGTGCAGCCGGGGGAGCAGTACTTC. It yields the protein CASSEVQPGEQYF.

The rearrangement links TRBV9 to TRBJ1-6; no clear D. Trimming pared 4 bases from V and 6 bases from J, leaving 11 bases between. Germline CDR1 and CDR2: SGDLS and YYNGEE. The CDR3 is 14 residues long. The CDR3 DNA sequence: TGTGCCAGCAGCCCGGTGGGAGGTAATTCACCCCTCCACTTT. This gives the protein CASSPVGGNSPLHF.

This rearrangement joins TRBV7-8 to TRBJ1-6; D gene uncertain. The CDR3 extends over 14 amino acids. The germline V and J ends were trimmed by 5 bases and 15 bases, with 20 bases remaining between them. The germline V gene has CDR1 SGHVS and CDR2 FQNEAQ. The chain's CDR3 is CASSPGGSTLGLHF. The CDR3 DNA follows: TGTGCCAGCAGCCCCGGCGGGTCAACCTTGGGCCTCCACTTT.